The TCR beta chain described here comes from a study of vaccination effects on CD4 cells after COVID-19. The wider study: ViraFEST assay sequencing came after antigen-specific CD4+ T cells were expanded with viral peptide pools. Study-level results: Clones of infection and vaccine origin contracted markedly late after vaccination. Only 1 of 255 vaccine-induced clones from healthy vaccinees cross-reacted with common cold coronaviruses.

This clone appeared a few times. The antigen is undetermined. Subsequent to a culture period of around eleven days, CD4+ T cells were isolated. The healthy vaccine recipients, who had no prior SARS-CoV-2 infection, showed negative nucleocapsid antibodies. The protocol was immunoSEQ multiplex PCR, while the TCRdb copy is restricted to in-frame clones and leaves out a portion. In the table there are 40,000 or so clones, roughly 87% of which are singletons. Trimming removed 4 bases at V and 6 bases at J, with 17 bases between. Germline V lookup: CDR1 SGHRS, CDR2 YFSETQ. The CDR3 consists of 15 residues. The source of this sequence is a human donor who received a COVID-19 vaccine. The source was CD4+ T cells from PBMCs cultured without peptide, collected before COVID-19 vaccination. This chain uses TRBV5-1 with TRBJ1-5; TRBD1 is a possible D gene (6 bases). This chain's CDR3 is CASSAGTGGGQPQHF. In DNA form, the CDR3 reads TGCGCCAGCAGCGCGGGGACGGGAGGGGGTCAGCCCCAGCATTTT.